Listed below are T cell receptor beta chains from one sample, sequenced in a study of shared clonotypes between healthy human individuals. Sequencing used immunoSEQ multiplex PCR; TCRdb keeps in-frame clones, though not all of them. The table shows about 300,000 clones, with approximately 74% occurring only once. Sequenced: memory CD4+ T cells sorted from blood. Source of these receptors: a man aged 25-45 years in good health. Both conserved end residues are part of each CDR3. A D gene is named only where the DNA matches it firmly. Where a row states a size, it is once, few, many or the class of an expanded clone; other rows omit it.

size	D	V	J	DNA	CDR3
NA	NA	TRBV28	TRBJ1-2	TGTGCCAGCAGTTTCGGTCCGCGGAACTATGGCTACACCTTC	CASSFGPRNYGYTF
medium-sized	NA	TRBV18	TRBJ2-7	TGTGCCAGCTCACCCATTAGCGGGACAGGCCACGAGCAGTACTTC	CASSPISGTGHEQYF
NA	NA	TRBV5-1	TRBJ2-1	TGCGCCAGCTCAGACCGGAGGGCCGATGAGCAGTTCTTC	CASSDRRADEQFF
NA	TRBD2	TRBV5-1	TRBJ2-3	TGCGCCAGCAGCCCCGGGACTAGCGGTTACACAGATACGCAGTATTTT	CASSPGTSGYTDTQYF
NA	NA	TRBV6-5	TRBJ1-1	TGTGCCAGCAGCCAGGGTTTGATGTTTGGCACTGAAGCTTTCTTT	CASSQGLMFGTEAFF
once	NA	TRBV6-1	TRBJ2-3	TGTGCCAGCACCCCTTTGAGAGGGGCCCTAGGTACGCAGTATTTT	CASTPLRGALGTQYF
once	NA	TRBV27	TRBJ2-7	TGTGCCAGCAGTTACCAGCCCTCCTACGAGCAGTACTTC	CASSYQPSYEQYF
NA	NA	TRBV20-1	TRBJ1-1	TGCAGTGCTACGGTAACTGAAGCTTTCTTT	CSATVTEAFF
NA	NA	TRBV11-2	TRBJ1-1	TGTGCCAGCAGTTACCAGGGGAACACTGAAGCTTTCTTT	CASSYQGNTEAFF
NA	NA	TRBV7-8	TRBJ1-1	TGTGCCAGCAGCTTAGCTGGGCTGGGGATGAACACTGAAGCTTTCTTT	CASSLAGLGMNTEAFF
NA	TRBD2	TRBV30	TRBJ2-4	TGTGCCTGGACCATCGGGACTAGCGGGAGTAACATTCAGTACTTC	CAWTIGTSGSNIQYF
NA	NA	TRBV28	TRBJ1-5	TGTGCCAGCAGTTCATCTAGCAATCAGCCCCAGCATTTT	CASSSSSNQPQHF
NA	NA	TRBV6-4	TRBJ2-4	TGTGCCAGCAGTGACGGGTGGCAACTAGCCAAAAACATTCAGTACTTC	CASSDGWQLAKNIQYF
once	NA	TRBV7-2	TRBJ2-7	TGTGCCAGCAGCTCAACGGCCTGGGCTAGCTACGAGCAGTACTTC	CASSSTAWASYEQYF
NA	NA	TRBV5-1	TRBJ2-1	TGCGCCAGCAAGGTTGGGAGAGGCTCCTACAATGAGCAGTTCTTC	CASKVGRGSYNEQFF
once	NA	TRBV9	TRBJ2-5	TGTGCCAGCAGCGGCGGAACTTACCAAGAGACCCAGTACTTC	CASSGGTYQETQYF
NA	NA	TRBV27	TRBJ2-4	TGTGCCAGCAGGAAACAGGGAACCCAAAACATTCAGTACTTC	CASRKQGTQNIQYF
NA	TRBD2	TRBV6-6	TRBJ2-5	TGTGCCAGCAGTTCCCCACAGGGACTAGCCCAGGGCCAGTACTTC	CASSSPQGLAQGQYF
NA	TRBD1	TRBV5-5	TRBJ1-5	TGTGCCAGCAGCAGAGGACAGGGCGGGGCTCAGCCCCAGCATTTT	CASSRGQGGAQPQHF
NA	NA	TRBV5-1	TRBJ2-1	TGCGCCAGCAGCGAGGGGTCCTTAGGGCCTTACAATGAGCAGTTCTTC	CASSEGSLGPYNEQFF
NA	TRBD2	TRBV13	TRBJ2-1	TGTGCCAGCAGCCATACTAGCGGGAGGGCTGGTGAGCAGTTCTTC	CASSHTSGRAGEQFF
NA	NA	TRBV10-3	TRBJ1-4	TGTGCCATCAGTCCACAGGAGGCAACTAATGAAAAACTGTTTTTT	CAISPQEATNEKLFF
NA	TRBD1	TRBV15	TRBJ2-4	TGTGCCACCAGCAGAGATGGACAGGGGGTAGCCAAAAACATTCAGTACTTC	CATSRDGQGVAKNIQYF
NA	NA	TRBV18	TRBJ1-5	TGTGCCAGCTCACTGACTTACAGGGACAATCAGCCCCAGCATTTT	CASSLTYRDNQPQHF
once	NA	TRBV6-6	TRBJ2-5	TGTGCCAGCAGTCAACTGCCTCCACAAGAGACCCAGTACTTC	CASSQLPPQETQYF
NA	NA	TRBV5-1	TRBJ2-7	TGCGCCAGCAGCGCGAGCACCCCGCGCTACGAGCAGTACTTC	CASSASTPRYEQYF
NA	TRBD2	TRBV6-5	TRBJ2-1	TGTGCCAGCAGTTACACAGCGGGAGCTGAGAATGAGCAGTTCTTC	CASSYTAGAENEQFF
NA	NA	TRBV13	TRBJ2-1	TGTGCCAGCAGCCTACTAGAGGGTGGGAATGAGCAGTTCTTC	CASSLLEGGNEQFF
NA	NA	TRBV2	TRBJ2-4	TGTGCCAGCAGTCCCCGACTAGTTGGTTGGGTTAAAAACATTCAGTACTTC	CASSPRLVGWVKNIQYF
few	NA	TRBV5-5	TRBJ2-1	TGTGCCAGCAGCTTGCGGACCCGGGAGAATGAGCAGTTCTTC	CASSLRTRENEQFF
NA	NA	TRBV18	TRBJ2-3	TGTGCCAGCTCACCGGAGGAGGGGGATACGCAGTATTTT	CASSPEEGDTQYF
NA	NA	TRBV2	TRBJ1-1	TGTGCCAGCAGTGAAAAATACGCGGGGGCGAACACTGAAGCTTTCTTT	CASSEKYAGANTEAFF
NA	TRBD1	TRBV28	TRBJ2-7	TGTGCCAGCAGTTCCGCCGGGACAGGGTCCGAGCAGTACTTC	CASSSAGTGSEQYF
NA	NA	TRBV9	TRBJ1-2	TGTGCCAGCAGCCTGGGTGGGGGCTACACCTTC	CASSLGGGYTF
NA	NA	TRBV12-2	TRBJ2-3	TGTGCAAGTCACCTGCCGGGGTTTGGGAAAGGGGATACGCAGTATTTT	CASHLPGFGKGDTQYF
once	NA	TRBV21-1	TRBJ2-2	TGTGCCAGCAGCACCCTTCTACTCCGGGACAGGGTTGACACCGGGGAGCTGTTTTTT	CASSTLLLRDRVDTGELFF
few	TRBD2	TRBV11-2	TRBJ2-7	TGTGCCAGCAGCTTAGTGCGCGGGAGGGCCATCTACGAGCAGTACTTC	CASSLVRGRAIYEQYF
NA	TRBD2	TRBV7-8	TRBJ2-3	TGTGCCAGCATCCGGACTAGCGGGAGAACAGATACGCAGTATTTT	CASIRTSGRTDTQYF
NA	NA	TRBV2	TRBJ2-7	TGTGCCAGCAGCCCCCCGATGGGTCCGAGCTCCTACGAGCAGTACTTC	CASSPPMGPSSYEQYF
NA	NA	TRBV6-5	TRBJ2-7	TGTGCCAGCAGCCCTGGGGACGGTACCTACGAGCAGTACTTC	CASSPGDGTYEQYF
NA	NA	TRBV18	TRBJ2-1	TGTGCCAGCTCACCAGGAAAGGACAGACGGACCTACAATGAGCAGTTCTTC	CASSPGKDRRTYNEQFF
NA	NA	TRBV6-1	TRBJ2-3	TGTGCCAGCAGTGGTAGGGGTACGGGCACAGATACGCAGTATTTT	CASSGRGTGTDTQYF